This T cell receptor beta chain was identified in a study of regulatory and conventional T cells in RAG deficiency. Regulatory T cells were sorted from blood as CD4+ CD25-high CD127-low cells. From germline, CDR1 is MNHNS and CDR2 SASEGT. The CDR3 runs 13 residues. V was pared by 6 bases and J by 4 bases, with 5 bases of the junction left unmatched. Sequencing used immunoSEQ multiplex PCR; TCRdb keeps in-frame clones, though not all of them. The data contain about 12,000 clones, roughly 94% of them singletons. These data also formed part of another study, on regulatory T cells. That work states: Primers: 52 TRBV forward and 13 TRBJ reverse.

The sample taken for sequencing was CD127- CD25+ CD4+ Tregs sorted from blood. This TCR derives from a human donor in good health. The chain uses TRBV6-1 and TRBJ1-2; TRBD1 matches 7 bases. This CDR3 is CASSGTAFYGYTF. CDR3 bases: TGTGCCAGCAGCGGGACAGCGTTCTATGGCTACACCTTC.